Each of the 2 T cell receptor beta chains below was sequenced from the same sample in a study of T cell repertoires in cytomegalovirus infection. Each CDR3 protein is one row after TCRdb ran MiXCR on the reads. The sample holds about 920,000 distinct CDR3 sequences; around 32% are singletons and the top ten take around an eighth. Antigen specificity for these receptors is unknown. Sequencing used cultured CD8+ T cells from PBMCs, obtained from culture after CMV antigen stimulation. All receptors come from a human donor in good health (CMV status not recorded). Some clones in this sample may be carry-over from other donors' samples.

This clonotype has ten or more counts. V is TRBV7-2 and J is TRBJ2-5; 13 bases are shared with TRBD2. The CDR3 has 17 amino acids. Trimming cost V 4 bases and J 0 bases; bases outside gene matches: 5. CDR1 and CDR2 (germline): SGHTA, FQGNSA. The CDR3 protein is CASSSWTSGGYQETQYF. The CDR3 bases are TGTGCCAGCAGCTCCTGGACTAGCGGGGGCTACCAAGAGACCCAGTACTTC.

The V and J genes are TRBV19 and TRBJ1-1; unclear D gene. Germline-derived CDR1 and CDR2 are LNHDA and SQIVND (reference sequence). V was trimmed by 1 base and J by 2 bases, leaving 8 bases between them. The CDR3 runs 14 residues. CDR3 sequence (DNA): TGTGCCAGTAGTATAGTTGGGGTAAACACTGAAGCTTTCTTT. It is translated as CASSIVGVNTEAFF.